Included here is one T cell receptor beta chain sequence, with context. The CDR3 loop spans 13 amino acids. Germline V gives CDR1 ENHRY, CDR2 SYGVKD. Trimming removed 3 bases from V and 7 bases from J, with 12 bases in between. The sample is drawn from a study of blood T cell repertoires in COVID-19. Study-wide context: Acute and convalescent COVID-19 samples came from the United States, Italy and Spain. PBMCs, B-cell-depleted T cells, or T cells provided the cDNA or gDNA that made up the material.

Original data processing: For nucleated cells, counts were estimated from reference gene primer amplification. Assay used: immunoSEQ multiplex PCR; TCRdb lists only in-frame clones, some missing. That table furnishes V, J and clone size, whereas the DNA furnished D and trimming. This sample has fewer than 450,000 clones, with around nine tenths found just once. This TCR was sampled from a woman aged 18 to 35 who had recovered from COVID-19. Sequencing used peripheral blood. The chain recombines TRBV10-3 with TRBJ1-1, with D unclear. CDR3 sequence: CAISDIVTLEAFF. The CDR3, as DNA: TGTGCCATCAGTGATATCGTGACTCTTGAAGCTTTCTTT.